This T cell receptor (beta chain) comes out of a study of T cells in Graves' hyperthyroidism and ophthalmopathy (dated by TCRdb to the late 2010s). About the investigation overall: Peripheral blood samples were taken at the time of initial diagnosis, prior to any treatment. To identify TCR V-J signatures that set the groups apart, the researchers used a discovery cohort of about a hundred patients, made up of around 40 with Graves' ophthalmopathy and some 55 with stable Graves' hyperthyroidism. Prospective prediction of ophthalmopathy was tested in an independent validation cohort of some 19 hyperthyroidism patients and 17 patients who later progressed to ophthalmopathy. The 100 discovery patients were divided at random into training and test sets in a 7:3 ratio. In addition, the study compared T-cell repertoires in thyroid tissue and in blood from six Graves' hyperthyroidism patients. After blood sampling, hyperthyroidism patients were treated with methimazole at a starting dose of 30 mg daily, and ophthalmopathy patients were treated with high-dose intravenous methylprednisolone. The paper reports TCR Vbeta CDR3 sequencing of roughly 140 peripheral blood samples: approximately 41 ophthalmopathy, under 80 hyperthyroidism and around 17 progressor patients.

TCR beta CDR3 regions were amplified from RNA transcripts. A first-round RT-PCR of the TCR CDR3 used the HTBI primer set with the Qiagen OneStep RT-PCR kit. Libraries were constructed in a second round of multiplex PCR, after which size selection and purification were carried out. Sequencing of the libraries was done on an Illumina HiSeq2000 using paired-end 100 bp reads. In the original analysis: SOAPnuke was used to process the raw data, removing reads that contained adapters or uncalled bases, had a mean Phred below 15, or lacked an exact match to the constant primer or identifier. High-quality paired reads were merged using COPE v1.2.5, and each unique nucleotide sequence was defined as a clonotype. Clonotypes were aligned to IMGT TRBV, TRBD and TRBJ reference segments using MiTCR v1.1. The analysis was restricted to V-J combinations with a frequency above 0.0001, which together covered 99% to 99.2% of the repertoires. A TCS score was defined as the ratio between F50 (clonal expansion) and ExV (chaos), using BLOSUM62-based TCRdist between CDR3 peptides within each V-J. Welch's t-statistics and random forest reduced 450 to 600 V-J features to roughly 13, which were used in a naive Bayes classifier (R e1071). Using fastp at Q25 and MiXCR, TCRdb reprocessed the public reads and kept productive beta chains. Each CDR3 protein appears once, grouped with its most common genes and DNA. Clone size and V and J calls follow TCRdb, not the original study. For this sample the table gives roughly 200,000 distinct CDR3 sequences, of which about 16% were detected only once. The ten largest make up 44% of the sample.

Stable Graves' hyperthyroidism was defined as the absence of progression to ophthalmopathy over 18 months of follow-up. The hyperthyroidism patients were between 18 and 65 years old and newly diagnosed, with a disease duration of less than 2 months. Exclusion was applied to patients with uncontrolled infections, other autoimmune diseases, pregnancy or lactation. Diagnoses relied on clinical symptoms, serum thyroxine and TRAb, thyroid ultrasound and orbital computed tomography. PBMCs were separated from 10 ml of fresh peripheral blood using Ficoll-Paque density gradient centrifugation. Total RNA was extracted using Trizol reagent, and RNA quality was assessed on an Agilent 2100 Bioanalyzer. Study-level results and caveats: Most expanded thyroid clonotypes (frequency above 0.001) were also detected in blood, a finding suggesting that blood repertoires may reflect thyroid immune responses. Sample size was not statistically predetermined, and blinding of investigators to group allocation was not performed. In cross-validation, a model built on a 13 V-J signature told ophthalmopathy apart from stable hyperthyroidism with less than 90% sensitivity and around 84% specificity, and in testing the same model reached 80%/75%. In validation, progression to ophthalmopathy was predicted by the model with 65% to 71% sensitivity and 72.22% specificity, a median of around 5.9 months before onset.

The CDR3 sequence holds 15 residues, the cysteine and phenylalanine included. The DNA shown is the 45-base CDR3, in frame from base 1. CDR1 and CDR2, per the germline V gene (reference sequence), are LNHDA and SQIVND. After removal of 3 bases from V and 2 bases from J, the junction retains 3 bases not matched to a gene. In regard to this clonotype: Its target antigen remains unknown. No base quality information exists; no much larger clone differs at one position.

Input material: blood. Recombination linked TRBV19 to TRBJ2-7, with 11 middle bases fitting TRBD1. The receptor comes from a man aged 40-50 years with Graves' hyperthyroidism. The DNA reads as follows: TGTGCCAGTAGTATTCTGGACAGGGGGCCCTACGAGCAGTACTTC. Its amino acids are CASSILDRGPYEQYF.